A single sample is the source of the 10 T cell receptor beta chains below, sequenced in a study of identical twins. MiXCR, applied by TCRdb to the 5' RACE reads, yields one record per CDR3 protein. The sample yields under 500,000 distinct CDR3 sequences, 13% to 15% seen once. In addition, the sample was reused for a study of yellow fever vaccine responses in identical twins.

The specimen sequenced was CD4+ T cells sorted from blood. These receptors all stem from a woman in her late teens or twenties in good health.

In nucleotides, the CDR3 is TGTGCCAGCAGCGTAGGGTCTCAGGCCGGGGAGCTGTTTTTT. This encodes CASSVGSQAGELFF. The rearrangement joins TRBV9 to TRBJ2-2; D unresolved. Germline V gene sequence: CDR1 SGDLS, CDR2 YYNGEE. V was cut by 0 bases and J by 6 bases, with 9 bases left in between. This CDR3 is 14 amino acids long.

The sample holds a few counts of this clonotype. The chain has TRBV20-1 and TRBJ2-1, with 11 bases lining up with TRBD2. Germline assignment: CDR1 DFQATT and CDR2 SNEGSKA (reference sequence). CDR3 size: 16 residues. Germline trimming cut 6 bases from V and 7 bases from J; bases unmatched to any gene: 14. The CDR3 sequence: CSALLLLAGVLNEQFF. The CDR3 DNA reads TGCAGTGCCCTACTTCTACTAGCGGGAGTTCTGAATGAGCAGTTCTTC.

In its sample, this clonotype was seen a few times. The V gene is TRBV6-5, the J gene TRBJ1-2; TRBD1 matches at 7 bases. CDR3 length equals 14 residues. The V and J ends lost 0 bases and 4 bases, in that order; junction bases with no gene match: 2. Germline V gene sequence: CDR1 MNHEY, CDR2 SVGAGI. CDR3 in amino acids: CASSYSGQPYGYTF. CDR3 bases: TGTGCCAGCAGTTACTCGGGACAGCCCTATGGCTACACCTTC.

This clonotype was seen ten or more times. This chain joins TRBV29-1 and TRBJ2-7; D gene uncertain. The CDR3 has 13 residues. In germline, CDR1 is SQVTM, CDR2 ANQGSEA. Trimming shortened V by 6 bases and J by 0 bases, and 12 bases separated the two germline ends. In DNA, the CDR3 is TGCAGCGTCGATGGACGAGACTCCTACGAGCAGTACTTC. As protein: CSVDGRDSYEQYF.

The chain uses TRBV21-1 and TRBJ1-1; the table names TRBD1, a call not compared with the DNA. TRBV21-1 is flagged as a pseudogene. The CDR3 contains 17 residues. CDR3 DNA sequence: TGTGCCAGCAGCAACCAAGAACCGGGACAGGGGAACGCTGAAGCTTTCTTT. Translated: CASSNQEPGQGNAEAFF.

This clonotype was counted only a few times. The chain has TRBV7-2 and TRBJ2-1, with 9 bases fitting TRBD2. Germline V gene lookup returns CDR1 SGHTA and CDR2 FQGNSA. The length of the CDR3 is 17 residues. V gave up 1 base and J gave up 6 bases; unmatched junction bases: 10. The CDR3 sequence: CASSLVIRAGGLNEQFF. For the CDR3, the DNA is TGTGCCAGCAGCTTAGTTATTCGGGCGGGAGGGCTCAATGAGCAGTTCTTC.

This clonotype was counted only a few times. J is TRBJ2-3 and V is TRBV6-2 or TRBV6-3; tentative D call: TRBD2 (5 bases). V lost 3 bases and J lost 3, with 7 bases in between. CDR3 length equals 13 residues. Germline V gene data show CDR1 as MNHEY and CDR2 as SVGEGT. Here the CDR3 DNA reads TGTGCCAGCAGTTATCGGGAAACAGATACGCAGTATTTT. Protein product: CASSYRETDTQYF.

This clonotype was detected a few times. V gene TRBV5-4 combines with J gene TRBJ2-1; the match to TRBD2 covers 7 bases. The length of the CDR3 is 14 residues. The V segment lost 4 bases and the J segment 3 bases; nucleotides outside the gene matches: 4. Germline lookup yields CDR1 SGHNT and CDR2 YYREEE (reference sequence). DNA for the CDR3: TGTGCCAGCAGCCGGGAGGCCGGCTACAATGAGCAGTTCTTC. Its protein product is CASSREAGYNEQFF.

The chain is built from TRBV4-3 and TRBJ2-1; the D is unclear. Trimming left V 2 bases short and J 0 bases short, with 8 bases between. The germline V gene encodes CDR1 LGHNA and CDR2 YSLEER. The CDR3 runs 15 residues. CDR3 in amino acids: CASSQTTSSYNEQFF. The CDR3 DNA reads TGCGCCAGCAGCCAAACAACGTCCTCCTACAATGAGCAGTTCTTC.

The chain links TRBV30 to TRBJ2-7, with D maybe TRBD1 (5 bases). CDR1 and CDR2 (germline): GTSNPN, SVGIG (reference sequence). With 3 bases removed from V and 7 bases from J, the gap between germline ends came to 16 bases. The CDR3 loop spans 13 amino acids. CDR3 protein: CAWRWKGVKEQYF. CDR3 coding DNA: TGTGCCTGGAGATGGAAAGGGGTAAAAGAGCAGTACTTC. Full variable domain (remainder filled in from reference TRBV30 and TRBJ2-7): SQTIHQWPATLVQPVGSPLSLECTVEGTSNPNLYWYRQAAGRGLQLLFYSVGIGQISSEVPQNLSASRPQDRQFILSSKKLLLSDSGFYLCAWRWKGVKEQYFGPGTRLTVT.